The next 6 T cell receptor beta chains were all read from a single sample in a study of blood T cell repertoires in COVID-19. Produced via immunoSEQ multiplex PCR; TCRdb's table is partial and in-frame only. In the table there are some 140,000 clones, approximately 80% of which are singletons. Sequencing used peripheral blood. The receptors stem from a woman in her sixties or seventies with COVID-19, enrolled during active disease.

V is TRBV9 and J is TRBJ2-1, with TRBD2 identical over 14 bases. Germline V gives CDR1 SGDLS, CDR2 YYNGEE. The CDR3 totals 18 residues. The V segment lost 1 base and the J segment 5 bases; nucleotides outside the gene matches: 8. The CDR3 DNA reads TGTGCCAGCAGCGTATCTTCCGGGACTAGCGGGAGTCACAATGAGCAGTTCTTC. Translating gives CASSVSSGTSGSHNEQFF. Drawing the rest from reference TRBV9 and TRBJ2-1, the complete variable domain is DSGVTQTPKHLITATGQRVTLRCSPRSGDLSVYWYQQSLDQGLQFLIQYYNGEERAKGNILERFSAQQFPDLHSELNLSSLELGDSALYFCASSVSSGTSGSHNEQFFGPGTRLTVL.

The V and J genes are TRBV30 and TRBJ1-2; the match to TRBD1 covers 7 bases. J lost 5 bases, V lost 5 bases, and 11 bases had no gene match. This CDR3 comprises 14 residues. Looked up from germline, CDR1 is GTSNPN and CDR2 is SVGIG (reference sequence). The CDR3 loop is CAWGQGTAYYGYTF. In nucleotides, the CDR3 is TGTGCCTGGGGCCAGGGGACAGCCTATTATGGCTACACCTTC.

The chain links TRBV29-1 to TRBJ1-2; D remains ambiguous. The V gene's germline CDR1 is SQVTM and CDR2 ANQGSEA. The V end lost 3 bases, the J end lost 5 bases, and 10 bases lay between the germline ends. The CDR3 loop spans 12 amino acids. CDR3 sequence: CSVDGGPYGYTF. The CDR3 nucleotides are TGCAGCGTTGATGGAGGTCCGTATGGCTACACCTTC.

The genes are TRBV7-6 and TRBJ1-6; tentative D call: TRBD1 (5 bases). This CDR3 has 16 residues. CDR1 is SGHVS and CDR2 is FNYEAQ in the germline V gene. V shed 1 base and J shed 5 bases, with 12 bases lying between them. CDR3 in DNA: TGTGCCAGCAGCTTAGATCCAGGGAGGAATAATTCACCCCTCCACTTT. As protein: CASSLDPGRNNSPLHF.

The rearrangement joins TRBV7-3 to TRBJ1-1, with D perhaps TRBD1 (5 bases). The ends were cut back, 3 bases at V and 6 bases at J, with 11 bases in the middle. The CDR3 is made up of 13 amino acids. Germline V lookup: CDR1 SGHTA, CDR2 FQGTGA. In nucleotides, the CDR3 is TGTGCCAGCAGCTTTAAAGGGGCCCCTGAAGCTTTCTTT. It encodes CASSFKGAPEAFF.

This chain uses TRBV5-1 with TRBJ2-7, with 7 bases that match TRBD1. This CDR3 has 15 amino acids. The V and J ends lost 5 bases and 3 bases, in that order; junction bases with no gene match: 11. Germline V gene sequence: CDR1 SGHRS, CDR2 YFSETQ. CDR3 residues: CASSLGPGQIYEQYV. In nucleotides, the CDR3 is TGCGCCAGCAGTCTAGGACCGGGACAGATCTACGAGCAGTACGTC.